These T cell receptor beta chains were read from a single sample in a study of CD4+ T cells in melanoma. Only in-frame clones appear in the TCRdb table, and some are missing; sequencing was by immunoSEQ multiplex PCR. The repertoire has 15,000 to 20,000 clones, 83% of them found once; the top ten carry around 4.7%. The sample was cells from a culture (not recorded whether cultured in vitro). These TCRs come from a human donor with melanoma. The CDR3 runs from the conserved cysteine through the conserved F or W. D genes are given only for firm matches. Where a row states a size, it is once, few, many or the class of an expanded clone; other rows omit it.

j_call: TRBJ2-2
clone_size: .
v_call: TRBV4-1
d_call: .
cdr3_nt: TGCGCCAGCAGCCGGATGTCGGTCACCGGGGAGCTGTTTTTT
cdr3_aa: CASSRMSVTGELFF

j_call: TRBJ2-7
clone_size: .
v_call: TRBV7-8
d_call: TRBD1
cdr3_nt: TGTGCCAGCAGCTCAGACAGGGTCTACGAGCAGTACTTC
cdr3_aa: CASSSDRVYEQYF

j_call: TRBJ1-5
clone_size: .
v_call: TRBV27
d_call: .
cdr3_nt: TGTGCCAGCAGCAACGCGGGTCGCAGCAATCAGCCCCAGCATTTT
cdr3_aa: CASSNAGRSNQPQHF

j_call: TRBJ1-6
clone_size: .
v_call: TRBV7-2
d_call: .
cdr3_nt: TGTGCCAGCAGCTTCTCACAGGGTTTCCTCCACTTT
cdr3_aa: CASSFSQGFLHF

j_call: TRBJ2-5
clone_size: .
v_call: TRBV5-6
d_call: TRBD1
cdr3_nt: TGTGCCAGCAGCTTCGGACAGGGTTATTGGAAGACCCAGTACTTC
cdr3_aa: CASSFGQGYWKTQYF

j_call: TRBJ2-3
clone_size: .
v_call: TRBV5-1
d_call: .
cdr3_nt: TGCGCCAGCAGCTTCTGGGGCCGGGATACGCAGTATTTT
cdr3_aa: CASSFWGRDTQYF

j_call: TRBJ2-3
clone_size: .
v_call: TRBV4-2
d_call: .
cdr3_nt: TGTGCCAGCAGCCAAGCAGGGGGGGCAGATACGCAGTATTTT
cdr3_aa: CASSQAGGADTQYF

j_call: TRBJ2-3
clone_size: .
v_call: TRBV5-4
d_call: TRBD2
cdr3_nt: TGTGCCAGCAGCGGGCCGGGGGGGGCGAAAGATACGCAGTATTTT
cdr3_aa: CASSGPGGAKDTQYF

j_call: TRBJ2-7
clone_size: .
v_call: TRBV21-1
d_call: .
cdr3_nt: TGTGCCAGCAGCTTCGCTCCGGGACACCGAATTTACGAGCAGTACTTC
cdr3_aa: CASSFAPGHRIYEQYF

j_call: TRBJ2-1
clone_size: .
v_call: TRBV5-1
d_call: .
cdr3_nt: TGCGCCAGCAGCTGGGGCGGGGTAGGCAATGAGCAGTTCTTC
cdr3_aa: CASSWGGVGNEQFF

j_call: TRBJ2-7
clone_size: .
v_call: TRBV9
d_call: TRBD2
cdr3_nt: TGTGCCAGCAGCGTAGGTCCGGGGTTAGCGGGGTCGGGCCAAGGGGACGAGCAGTACTTC
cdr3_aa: CASSVGPGLAGSGQGDEQYF

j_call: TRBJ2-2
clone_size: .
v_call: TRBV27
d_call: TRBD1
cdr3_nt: TGTGCCAGCAGTAGAAGCCAGGGGGCCGGAACCGGGGAGCTGTTTTTT
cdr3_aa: CASSRSQGAGTGELFF

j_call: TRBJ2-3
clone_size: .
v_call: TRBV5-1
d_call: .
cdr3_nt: TGCGCCAGCAGCCGAAAGCACTGGCCGGGGGCAGATACGCAGTATTTT
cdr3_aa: CASSRKHWPGADTQYF

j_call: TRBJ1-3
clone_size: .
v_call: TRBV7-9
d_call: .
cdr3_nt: TGTGCCAGCAGCTTAGTTGCATCTCTGTCCTCTGGAAACACCATATATTTT
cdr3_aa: CASSLVASLSSGNTIYF

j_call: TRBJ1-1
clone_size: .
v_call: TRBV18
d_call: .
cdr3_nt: TGTGCCAGCTCACCCAGTTTGGGGGCCCGCACTGAAGCTTTCTTT
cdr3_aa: CASSPSLGARTEAFF

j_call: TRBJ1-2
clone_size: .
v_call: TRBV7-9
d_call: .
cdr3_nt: TGTGCCAGCAGCTTGATGGGGAGAGGGACCCCCTATGGCTACACCTTC
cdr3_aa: CASSLMGRGTPYGYTF

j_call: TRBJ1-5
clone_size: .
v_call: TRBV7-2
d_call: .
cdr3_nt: TGTGCCAGCAGCTTGCTGGGGAACGTGGAAAATCAGCCCCAGCATTTT
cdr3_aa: CASSLLGNVENQPQHF

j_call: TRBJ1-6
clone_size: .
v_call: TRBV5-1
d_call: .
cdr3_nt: TGCGCCAGCAGCTCCCAGGGGTCCTCATATAATTCACCCCTCCACTTT
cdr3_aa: CASSSQGSSYNSPLHF

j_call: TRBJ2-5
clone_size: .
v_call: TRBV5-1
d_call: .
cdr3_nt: TGCGCCAGCTCGCCCTACGGGGCACCGCAAGAGACCCAGTACTTC
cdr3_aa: CASSPYGAPQETQYF

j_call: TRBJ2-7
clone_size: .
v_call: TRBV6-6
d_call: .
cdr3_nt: TGTGCCAGCAGTTCCTCGGCCGATGCTAGGCTCGAGCAGTACTTC
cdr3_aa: CASSSSADARLEQYF

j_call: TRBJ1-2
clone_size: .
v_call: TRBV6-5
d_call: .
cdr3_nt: TGTGCCAGCCGACGGGGGGCCAACTATGGCTACACCTTC
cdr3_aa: CASRRGANYGYTF

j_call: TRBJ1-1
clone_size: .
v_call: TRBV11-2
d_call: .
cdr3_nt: TGTGCCAGCAGCTTCCCCGGCTGGGGCACTGAAGCTTTCTTT
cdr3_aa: CASSFPGWGTEAFF

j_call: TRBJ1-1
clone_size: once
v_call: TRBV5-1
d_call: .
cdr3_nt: TGCGCCAGCAGCCCGCTCGTTGGCGGTCGCGTGAACACTGAAGCTTTCTTT
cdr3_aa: CASSPLVGGRVNTEAFF

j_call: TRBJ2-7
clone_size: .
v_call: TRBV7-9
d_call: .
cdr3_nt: TGTGCCAGCAGCGTCGGACACTACGAGCAGTACTTC
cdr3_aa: CASSVGHYEQYF

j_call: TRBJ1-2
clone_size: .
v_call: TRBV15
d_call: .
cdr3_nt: TGTGCCACCAGCAGAGGTGGTGCAGAGGGAGGACGGGGCTACACCTTC
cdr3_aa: CATSRGGAEGGRGYTF